This T cell receptor (beta chain) was identified in a study of T cell changes during pregnancy in multiple sclerosis. Sequencing used immunoSEQ multiplex PCR; TCRdb keeps in-frame clones, though not all of them. There are 45,000 to 60,000 clones in the sample; 80% to 95% occur only once, and roughly 0.71% lies in the top ten. This clone showed up just a few times. The receptor was isolated from a female donor with multiple sclerosis, enrolled in a pregnancy study. The sequenced sample was CD4+ T cells from peripheral blood mononuclear cells, obtained in the third trimester of pregnancy.

The CDR3 spells CASSYTRGRPETQYF. CDR3 in DNA: TGTGCCAGCAGTTACACCAGGGGGCGGCCAGAGACCCAGTACTTC. The V and J genes are TRBV6-5 and TRBJ2-5, with 8 bases matching TRBD1. The ends lost 2 bases at V and 4 bases at J; junction bases unmatched: 6. Germline loops: CDR1 MNHEY, CDR2 SVGAGI. CDR3 length: 15 residues.